These 29 T cell receptor beta chains share one sample of origin, sequenced in a study of T cell responses to AZD1222 COVID-19 vaccine. Assay used: immunoSEQ multiplex PCR; TCRdb lists only in-frame clones, some missing. Here the sample spans 150,000 to 200,000 clones, 85% to 95% being singletons. Sequencing used peripheral blood, obtained on day 0 of AZD1222 vaccination. The source of these receptors is an adult in good health.

This sequence joins TRBV9 and TRBJ2-3; unclear D gene. Trimming took 0 bases from V and 1 from J, leaving 15 bases between them. The length of the CDR3 is 17 residues. CDR1 is SGDLS and CDR2 is YYNGEE in the germline V gene. Written as DNA, the CDR3 is TGTGCCAGCAGCGTAGCTACCAACCGTATGGGCACAGATACGCAGTATTTT. As protein: CASSVATNRMGTDTQYF.

This chain links TRBV5-4 with TRBJ1-3, with a possible D match to TRBD1 (5 bases). This CDR3 has 16 amino acids. V lost 0 bases and J lost 0, with 10 bases in between. Germline V gene lookup returns CDR1 SGHNT and CDR2 YYREEE (reference sequence). The CDR3 region has the DNA TGTGCCAGCAGCTTGGGGGGGGGAGTCTCTGGAAACACCATATATTTT. Its translation: CASSLGGGVSGNTIYF.

This chain links TRBV12-3 or TRBV12-4 with TRBJ2-5; maybe TRBD1 (5 bases). The CDR3 extends over 13 amino acids. The V gene lost 7 bases and the J gene lost 5 bases, with 14 bases spanning the gap. DNA of the CDR3: TGTGCCAGCACCGCAGGACAATGGGAGACCCAGTACTTC. Encoded protein: CASTAGQWETQYF.

The V call is TRBV28, the J call TRBJ2-5; 8 bases agree with TRBD1. The CDR3 loop spans 14 amino acids. The V and J ends lost 4 bases and 5 bases, in that order; junction bases with no gene match: 6. Germline V gene sequence: CDR1 MDHEN, CDR2 SYDVKM. The chain's CDR3 is CASSSQGAVETQYF. CDR3 bases: TGTGCCAGCAGTTCTCAGGGGGCTGTGGAGACCCAGTACTTC.

The chain joins TRBV14 to TRBJ2-1; 13 bases fit TRBD2. The germline V gene encodes CDR1 SGHDN and CDR2 FVKESK. V trimming: 4 bases; J trimming: 15 bases; junction bases outside the gene matches: 12. This CDR3 is built from 15 residues. In DNA form, the CDR3 reads TGTGCCAGCAGCCCCCGGGTAGGGACTAGCGGGAAACGGTTCTTC. This gives the protein CASSPRVGTSGKRFF.

V gene TRBV15 combines with J gene TRBJ2-7; D possibly corresponds to TRBD1 (5 bases). The V end was cut by 0 bases, the J end by 0 bases, with 9 bases between. There are 15 residues in the CDR3. CDR1 LNHNV and CDR2 YYDKDF come from the germline V gene (reference sequence). This CDR3 is CATSRDRQSSYEQYF. Here the CDR3 DNA reads TGTGCCACCAGCAGAGATCGACAGAGCTCCTACGAGCAGTACTTC.

The CDR3 reads CATSRTTGWGEKLFF. CDR3 sequence (DNA): TGTGCCACCAGCAGAACGACAGGATGGGGTGAAAAACTGTTTTTT. The chain uses TRBV15 and TRBJ1-4, with a possible D match to TRBD1 (6 bases). The germline V gene encodes CDR1 LNHNV and CDR2 YYDKDF (reference sequence). Trimming pared 2 bases from V and 7 bases from J, leaving 14 bases between. The CDR3 extends over 15 amino acids.

CDR3 coding DNA: TGTGCCAGCACCCTTGTCGGCCGGGAGTGGTACTTC. Translating it yields CASTLVGREWYF. The chain employs TRBV28 and TRBJ2-7, with D possibly matching TRBD2 (6 bases). CDR1 MDHEN and CDR2 SYDVKM come from the germline V gene. Trimming shortened V by 7 bases and J by 12 bases, and 19 bases separated the two germline ends. CDR3 length: 12 residues. Looking up the rest from reference TRBV28 and TRBJ2-7 gives the full variable domain: DVKVTQSSRYLVKRTGEKVFLECVQDMDHENMFWYRQDPGLGLRLIYFSYDVKMKEKGDIPEGYSVSREKKERFSLILESASTNQTSMYLCASTLVGREWYFGPGTRLTVT.

This clone has just one count. The chain uses TRBV9 and TRBJ2-3; D is possibly TRBD1 (6 bases). The CDR3 has 15 amino acids. Deletions cut 2 bases from V and 0 bases from J, with 10 bases between. CDR1 and CDR2 from the germline V gene are SGDLS and YYNGEE. The CDR3 region is CASSVSGVSTDTQYF. CDR3 bases: TGTGCCAGCAGCGTCTCAGGGGTAAGCACAGATACGCAGTATTTT.

In its sample, this clone was seen a few times. The chain links TRBV7-7 to TRBJ2-7, with D tentatively TRBD2 (6 bases). This CDR3 is 13 amino acids long. V lost 1 base to trimming and J lost 7 bases, with 11 bases between them. Germline CDR1 SSHAT, CDR2 FNYEAQ (reference sequence). The CDR3 is CASSLDFGGEQYF. As DNA, the CDR3 is TGTGCCAGCAGCTTAGATTTTGGGGGGGAGCAGTACTTC.

This chain links TRBV7-9 with TRBJ1-3, with D perhaps TRBD1 (6 bases). V dropped 4 bases and J dropped 9 bases, with 19 bases sitting between them. Per germline, CDR1 SEHNR and CDR2 FQNEAQ (reference sequence). The CDR3 totals 15 residues. The CDR3 sequence: CASSSKNRVAGTIYF. Here the CDR3 DNA reads TGTGCCAGCAGCTCCAAGAACAGGGTGGCTGGCACCATATATTTT.

The V call is TRBV7-9, the J call TRBJ2-7, with D possibly called TRBD1 or TRBD2 (5 bases each). The length of the CDR3 is 13 residues. Per the germline V gene, CDR1 is SEHNR and CDR2 is FQNEAQ (reference sequence). Trimming left V 5 bases short and J 2 bases short, with 10 bases between. In nucleotides, the CDR3 is TGTGCCAGCAGCCAGGGACGGCCCTACGAGCAGTACTTC. This sequence encodes CASSQGRPYEQYF.

This chain joins TRBV10-3 and TRBJ1-1, with a tentative D call TRBD1 (5 bases). The CDR3 extends over 15 amino acids. Germline V gene data show CDR1 as ENHRY and CDR2 as SYGVKD. Trimming took 0 bases from V and 2 from J, leaving 10 bases between them. CDR3 coding DNA: TGTGCCATCAGTGAGTCTAGGGGATTAAACACTGAAGCTTTCTTT. This translates into CAISESRGLNTEAFF.

This clone was seen more than once but under ten times. J is TRBJ1-1 and V is TRBV7-9; no clear D gene. Germline V gives CDR1 SEHNR, CDR2 FQNEAQ (reference sequence). CDR3 size: 11 residues. Trimming cost V 1 base and J 7 bases, with 4 bases left between them. The DNA of the CDR3 is TGTGCCAGCAGCTTAGGACATGAAGCTTTCTTT. Its translation: CASSLGHEAFF.

The rearrangement links TRBV3-1 (or the pseudogene TRBV3-2) to TRBJ2-7, with D tentatively TRBD2 (6 bases). This CDR3 contains 15 residues. Trimming removed 1 base from V and 5 bases from J, with 15 bases in between. Germline assignment: CDR1 LGHDT and CDR2 YNNKEL (reference sequence). The CDR3 DNA follows: TGTGCCAGCAGCCAAGGAACTAGCAGGTCCAACGAGCAGTACTTC. It yields the protein CASSQGTSRSNEQYF.

The genes are TRBV21-1 and TRBJ1-2; TRBD1 is the table's D call, not checked against the DNA. TRBV21-1 is a recognized pseudogene. The CDR3 consists of 16 residues. In nucleotides, the CDR3 is TGTGCCAGCAGCAAAGCGGAGCCAGGGGGGAACTATGGCTACACCTTC. Protein: CASSKAEPGGNYGYTF.

The chain is built from TRBV29-1 and TRBJ1-3; D is possibly TRBD1 (5 bases). Germline loops: CDR1 SQVTM, CDR2 ANQGSEA. Deletions cut 0 bases from V and 2 bases from J, with 11 bases between. There are 15 residues in the CDR3. CDR3 coding DNA: TGCAGCGTTGAAGAGGGGGGAGCCCCTGGAAACACCATATATTTT. This codes for CSVEEGGAPGNTIYF.

This chain links TRBV7-9 with TRBJ1-3; D is unclear. Germline V gene lookup returns CDR1 SEHNR and CDR2 FQNEAQ (reference sequence). This CDR3 region has 12 residues. Trimming shortened V by 1 base and J by 8 bases, and 6 bases separated the two germline ends. CDR3 sequence (DNA): TGTGCCAGCAGCTTAGTGGGGTACACCATATATTTT. This sequence encodes CASSLVGYTIYF.

This chain connects TRBV4-2 to TRBJ2-7; 12 nucleotides align to TRBD1. The V segment lost 4 bases and the J segment 4 bases; nucleotides outside the gene matches: 5. This CDR3 comprises 15 residues. CDR1 is LGHNA and CDR2 is YNFKEQ in the germline V gene. CDR3: CASSRLGQGAYEQYF. The DNA of the CDR3 is TGTGCCAGCAGCCGACTGGGACAGGGGGCTTACGAGCAGTACTTC.

The gene calls are TRBV2 and TRBJ2-3; D possibly uses TRBD1 or TRBD2 (5 bases each). Per the germline V gene, CDR1 is SNHLY and CDR2 is FYNNEI. V lost 8 bases and J lost 2, with 14 bases in between. This CDR3 is 14 amino acids long. CDR3 sequence: CASSGQSATDTQYF. CDR3 coding DNA: TGTGCCAGCTCGGGGCAGTCCGCCACAGATACGCAGTATTTT.

This chain joins TRBV7-3 and TRBJ2-3, with TRBD1 as a possible D gene (5 bases). The CDR3 length is 14 residues. Germline CDR1 and CDR2: SGHTA and FQGTGA. V was clipped by 4 bases and J by 3 bases, with 11 bases between them. The DNA of the CDR3 is TGTGCCAGCAGCTCCACTCCAGGGACAGATACGCAGTATTTT. Protein product: CASSSTPGTDTQYF.

The chain combines TRBV6-1 with TRBJ2-5; the D gene is possibly TRBD2 (6 bases). CDR3 length: 14 amino acids. Between the trimmed V and J ends, which lost 2 bases and 5 bases, there was a span of 12 bases. Germline V gene data show CDR1 as MNHNS and CDR2 as SASEGT. The DNA of the CDR3 is TGTGCCAGCAGTGAACGGGGGATAAAGGAGACCCAGTACTTC. Translation gives CASSERGIKETQYF.

The V and J genes are TRBV6-5 and TRBJ2-2; TRBD2 matches 7 bases. Per the germline V gene, CDR1 is MNHEY and CDR2 is SVGAGI. This CDR3 region has 15 residues. V shed 7 bases, J shed 6 bases, and the junction held 11 bases outside the gene matches. DNA of the CDR3: TGTGCCAGCACCCAGGCGCTAACTAGCGCCGGGGAGCTGTTTTTT. Amino acids: CASTQALTSAGELFF.

The chain uses TRBV19 and TRBJ2-7; 9 bases fit TRBD1. The germline gives CDR1 LNHDA, CDR2 SQIVND (reference sequence). The CDR3 is 15 amino acids. V trimming: 4 bases; J trimming: 2 bases; junction bases outside the gene matches: 6. The CDR3 DNA follows: TGTGCCAGTAGTAACAGACAGGGGGGGACCTACGAGCAGTACTTC. Its protein is CASSNRQGGTYEQYF.

V usage is TRBV5-1 and J usage is TRBJ2-5; D is perhaps TRBD1 (6 bases). CDR3 size: 16 residues. Between the trimmed V and J ends, which lost 6 bases and 2 bases, there was a span of 20 bases. CDR1 is SGHRS and CDR2 is YFSETQ in the germline V gene. As DNA, the CDR3 is TGCGCCAGCACCTCAGGGGCGGACAGCTGGCAAGAGACCCAGTACTTC. It specifies CASTSGADSWQETQYF.

The rearrangement uses TRBV28 and TRBJ2-7, with TRBD1 identical over 8 bases. Losses at the gene ends were 2 bases for V and 2 bases for J; bases not matched to a gene: 20. CDR1 and CDR2 (germline): MDHEN, SYDVKM. The CDR3 covers 20 residues. The CDR3 here is CASSLPGVLTLDRETYEQYF. For the CDR3, the DNA is TGTGCCAGCAGTTTACCTGGGGTCCTCACTCTGGACAGGGAGACCTACGAGCAGTACTTC.

This clone was picked up a small number of times. The chain combines TRBV2 with TRBJ1-4; D possibly corresponds to TRBD1 (5 bases). Trimming left V 7 bases short and J 4 bases short, with 16 bases between. Germline CDR1 and CDR2: SNHLY and FYNNEI. The CDR3 covers 15 residues. CDR3: CASTVQGRSNEKLFF. The CDR3 nucleotides read TGTGCCAGCACGGTTCAGGGCCGAAGTAATGAAAAACTGTTTTTT.

The chain employs TRBV28 and TRBJ2-7; 14 bases line up with TRBD2. Germline values: CDR1 MDHEN, CDR2 SYDVKM. Trimming cost V 6 bases and J 3 bases; bases outside gene matches: 13. This CDR3 has 18 amino acids. Here the CDR3 DNA reads TGTGCCAGCAGACCTCCCGGGACTAGCGGGAGAATCGGCTACGAGCAGTACTTC. It yields the protein CASRPPGTSGRIGYEQYF.

The chain carries TRBV10-2 and TRBJ2-1; 12 bases align to TRBD1. V was pared by 8 bases and J by 8 bases, with 13 bases of the junction left unmatched. The CDR3 runs 16 residues. Germline-derived CDR1 and CDR2 are WSHSY and SAAADI. The CDR3: CASSEGPGTGGDEQFF. The CDR3 DNA follows: TGCGCCAGCTCTGAGGGTCCCGGGACAGGGGGCGATGAGCAGTTCTTC.